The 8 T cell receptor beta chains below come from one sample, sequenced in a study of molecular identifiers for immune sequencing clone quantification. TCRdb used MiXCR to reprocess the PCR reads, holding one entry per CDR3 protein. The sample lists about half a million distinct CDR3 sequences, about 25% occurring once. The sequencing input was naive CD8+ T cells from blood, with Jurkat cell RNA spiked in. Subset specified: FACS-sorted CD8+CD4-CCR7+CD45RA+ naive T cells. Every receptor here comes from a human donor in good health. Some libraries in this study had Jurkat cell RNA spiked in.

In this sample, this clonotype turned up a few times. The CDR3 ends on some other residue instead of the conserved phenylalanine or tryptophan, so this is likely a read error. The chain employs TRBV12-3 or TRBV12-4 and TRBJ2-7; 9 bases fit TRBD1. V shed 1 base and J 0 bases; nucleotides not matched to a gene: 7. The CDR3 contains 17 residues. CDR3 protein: CASSLDYRGPSSYEQYI. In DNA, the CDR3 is TGTGCCAGCAGTTTAGATTACAGGGGGCCGAGCTCCTACGAGCAGTACATC.

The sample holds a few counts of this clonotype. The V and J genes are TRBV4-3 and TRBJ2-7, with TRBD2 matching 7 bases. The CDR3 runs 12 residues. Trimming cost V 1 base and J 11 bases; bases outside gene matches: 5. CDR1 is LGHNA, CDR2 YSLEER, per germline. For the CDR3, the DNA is TGCGCCAGCAGCCAAGTTGGGGGGGTTAAGTACTTC. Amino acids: CASSQVGGVKYF.

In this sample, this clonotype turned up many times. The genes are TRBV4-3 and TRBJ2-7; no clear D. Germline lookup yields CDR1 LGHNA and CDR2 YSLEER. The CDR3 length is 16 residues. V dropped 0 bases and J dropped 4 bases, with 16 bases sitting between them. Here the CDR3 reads CASSQDLGTEGYEQYF. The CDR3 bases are TGCGCCAGCAGCCAAGATTTAGGCACCGAAGGATACGAGCAGTACTTC.

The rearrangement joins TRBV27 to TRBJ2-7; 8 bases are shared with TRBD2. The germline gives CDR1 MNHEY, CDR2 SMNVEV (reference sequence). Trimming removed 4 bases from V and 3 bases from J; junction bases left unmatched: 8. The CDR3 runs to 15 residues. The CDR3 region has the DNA TGTGCCAGCAGTTCATCTACTAGCGGCTACTACGAGCAGTACTTC. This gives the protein CASSSSTSGYYEQYF.

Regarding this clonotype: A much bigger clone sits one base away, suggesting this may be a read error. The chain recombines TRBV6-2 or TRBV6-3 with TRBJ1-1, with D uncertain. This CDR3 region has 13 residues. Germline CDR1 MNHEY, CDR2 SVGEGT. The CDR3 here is CANSYGLNTEAFF. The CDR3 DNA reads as TGTGCCAACAGTTACGGGCTGAACACTGAAGCTTTCTTT.

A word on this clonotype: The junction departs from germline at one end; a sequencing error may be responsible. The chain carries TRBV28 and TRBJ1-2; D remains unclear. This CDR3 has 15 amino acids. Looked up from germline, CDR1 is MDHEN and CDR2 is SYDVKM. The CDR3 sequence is CASSFRELNNYSYTF. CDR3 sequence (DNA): TGTGCCAGCAGTTTTCGCGAACTGAATAACTATAGCTACACCTTC.

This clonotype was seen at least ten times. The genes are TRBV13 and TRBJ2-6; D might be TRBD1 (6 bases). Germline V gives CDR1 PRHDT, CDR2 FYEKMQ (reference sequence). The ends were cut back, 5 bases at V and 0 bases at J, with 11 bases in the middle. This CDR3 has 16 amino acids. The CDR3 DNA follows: TGTGCCAGCAGCACCCGACAGGTCTCTGGGGCCAACGTCCTGACTTTC. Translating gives CASSTRQVSGANVLTF.

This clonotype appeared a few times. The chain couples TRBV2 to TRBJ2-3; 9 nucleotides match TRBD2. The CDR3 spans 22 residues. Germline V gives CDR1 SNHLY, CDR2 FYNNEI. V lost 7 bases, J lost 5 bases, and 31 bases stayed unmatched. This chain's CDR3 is CASIPSGGIQEGGFTPLDTQYF. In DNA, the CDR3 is TGTGCCAGCATTCCCAGCGGGGGGATACAAGAGGGGGGTTTTACCCCATTAGATACGCAGTATTTT.